Following are 9 T cell receptor beta chains from one sample sequenced in a study of T cells in Graves' hyperthyroidism and ophthalmopathy. The CDR3 regions of TCR beta were amplified from RNA transcripts. A set of HTBI primers served as the primers for a first-round RT-PCR of the TCR CDR3. From the multiplex PCR reads, TCRdb called clonotypes with MiXCR, one entry per CDR3 protein. The table lists a few hundred thousand distinct CDR3 sequences, 46% of them singletons. Sequencing was done on a sample of peripheral blood or thyroid tissue (not recorded which). These receptors originate from a woman aged 18-35 years with Graves' hyperthyroidism.

The J gene is TRBJ2-7, the V gene TRBV20-1; D is ambiguous. This CDR3 is 13 amino acids long. Per the germline V gene, CDR1 is DFQATT and CDR2 is SNEGSKA (reference sequence). V was trimmed by 0 bases and J by 4 bases, leaving 10 bases between them. CDR3 sequence (DNA): TGCAGTGCTAGAGACCCCGGCGGTTACGAGCAGTACTTC. Its protein product is CSARDPGGYEQYF.

The chain employs TRBV9 and TRBJ1-6; D is uncertain. Trimming stripped 1 base from V and 7 bases from J, with 9 bases between. The CDR3 consists of 14 residues. Germline CDR1 reads SGDLS; CDR2 reads YYNGEE. The CDR3 loop is CASSVWGENSPLHF. The CDR3 coding sequence is TGTGCCAGCAGCGTATGGGGTGAAAATTCACCCCTCCACTTT.

The V gene is TRBV29-1, the J gene TRBJ1-2, with D possibly matching TRBD1 (5 bases). Trimming left V 4 bases short and J 4 bases short, with 7 bases between. Germline values: CDR1 SQVTM, CDR2 ANQGSEA. This CDR3 is built from 11 residues. The CDR3 spells CSVGRGYGYTF. The CDR3 coding sequence is TGCAGCGTTGGTAGGGGCTATGGCTACACCTTC.

The gene calls are TRBV6-1 and TRBJ2-7, with D perhaps TRBD1 (5 bases). Trimming took off 3 bases at V and 7 bases at J, with 16 bases between the two ends. The CDR3 is 14 residues long. Germline V gene lookup returns CDR1 MNHNS and CDR2 SASEGT. The CDR3 loop reads CASSEGQTLVEQYF. CDR3 in DNA: TGTGCCAGCAGTGAGGGGCAGACCCTAGTGGAGCAGTACTTC.

The gene calls are TRBV25-1 and TRBJ2-7, with 7 positions matching TRBD1. This CDR3 has 14 amino acids. The V gene's germline CDR1 is MGHDK and CDR2 SYGVNS. V gave up 6 bases and J gave up 5 bases; unmatched junction bases: 10. The CDR3 loop is CASRPTGTVDEQYF. CDR3 sequence (DNA): TGTGCCAGCAGGCCTACCGGGACAGTCGACGAGCAGTACTTC.

The genes are TRBV29-1 and TRBJ1-1; 7 positions match TRBD1. The length of the CDR3 is 11 residues. Germline V gene sequence: CDR1 SQVTM, CDR2 ANQGSEA. Trimming at V came to 7 bases and at J to 5 bases, leaving 4 bases not matched to a gene. CDR3 bases: TGCAGCGGGCAGGGGGGGACTGAAGCTTTCTTT. It translates to CSGQGGTEAFF.

The J gene is TRBJ2-5, the V gene TRBV7-9; maybe TRBD1 (5 bases). V was pared by 8 bases and J by 2 bases, with 12 bases between. The CDR3 is 13 residues long. CDR1 and CDR2 from the germline V gene are SEHNR and FQNEAQ (reference sequence). Written as DNA, the CDR3 is TGTGCCAGCGCAGGCAGGGATCAAGAGACCCAGTACTTC. Its protein is CASAGRDQETQYF. The full variable domain, completed using reference TRBV7-9 and TRBJ2-5, is DTGVSQNPRHKITKRGQNVTFRCDPISEHNRLYWYRQTLGQGPEFLTYFQNEAQLEKSRLLSDRFSAERPKGSFSTLEIQRTEQGDSAMYLCASAGRDQETQYFGPGTRLLVL.

This chain connects TRBV7-6 to TRBJ2-7; D is uncertain. V was cut by 2 bases and J by 6 bases, with 11 bases left in between. The CDR3 is made up of 13 amino acids. Germline CDR1 and CDR2: SGHVS and FNYEAQ. Here the CDR3 reads CASSLLDGGEQYF. The CDR3 DNA reads TGTGCCAGCAGCTTACTGGACGGTGGCGAGCAGTACTTC.

V usage is TRBV7-9 and J usage is TRBJ1-5; D remains ambiguous. Trimming took off 3 bases at V and 7 bases at J, with 13 bases between the two ends. Germline CDR1 is SEHNR and CDR2 is FQNEAQ (reference sequence). The CDR3 contains 14 residues. DNA of the CDR3: TGTGCCAGCAGCTTGGCAGAGGTAAACCAGCCCCAGCATTTT. This codes for CASSLAEVNQPQHF. Full variable domain (outside the CDR3, taken from reference TRBV7-9 and TRBJ1-5): DTGVSQNPRHKITKRGQNVTFRCDPISEHNRLYWYRQTLGQGPEFLTYFQNEAQLEKSRLLSDRFSAERPKGSFSTLEIQRTEQGDSAMYLCASSLAEVNQPQHFGDGTRLSIL.